These T cell receptor beta chains were read from a single sample in a study of vaccination effects on CD4 cells after COVID-19. Their target antigens are unknown. Measured with immunoSEQ multiplex PCR; TCRdb has only the in-frame clones, and not every one. The data show roughly 41,000 clones, roughly 66% seen once. This material consisted of CD4+ T cells from PBMCs cultured with HCoV-OC43 spike peptides, taken before COVID-19 vaccination. These receptors originate from a human donor who received a COVID-19 vaccine. Both conserved end residues are part of each CDR3. D genes are given only for firm matches. Rows give clone size only sometimes, using once, few, many, or a class for an expanded clone.

V gene,J gene,clone size,D gene,CDR3 DNA,CDR3 protein
TRBV27,TRBJ2-3,-,-,TGTGCCAGCCGGTGGCAGCACACAGATACGCAGTATTTT,CASRWQHTDTQYF
TRBV6-4,TRBJ1-2,-,-,TGTGCCAGCAGTGTCTCAGGGAACTATGGCTACACCTTC,CASSVSGNYGYTF
TRBV6-5,TRBJ1-3,-,-,TGTGCCAGCCGAAAGACACCGGACTCTGGAAACACCATATATTTT,CASRKTPDSGNTIYF
TRBV30,TRBJ1-2,few,TRBD1,TGTGCCTCCCGGACAGGGGGCCTCTATGGCTACACCTTC,CASRTGGLYGYTF
TRBV3-1/TRBV3-2,TRBJ2-3,-,TRBD2,TGTGCCAGCAGCCAGGGGTCCGGGACTAGCGGTAGTGCAGATACGCAGTATTTT,CASSQGSGTSGSADTQYF
TRBV5-4,TRBJ2-1,-,-,TGTGCCAGCAGCTTGACGTCCTTCCTCAATGAGCAGTTCTTC,CASSLTSFLNEQFF
TRBV2,TRBJ2-4,-,-,TGTGCCAGCTCGCAGGGCGACATTCAGTACTTC,CASSQGDIQYF
TRBV5-1,TRBJ2-6,-,-,TGCGCCAGCCAAGCCTCTGGGGCCAACGTCCTGACTTTC,CASQASGANVLTF
TRBV19,TRBJ1-1,-,-,TGTGCCAGTAGTACCGATCTTAGGACAGATTGGGGGAACACTGAAGCTTTCTTT,CASSTDLRTDWGNTEAFF
TRBV7-2,TRBJ2-7,-,TRBD1,TGTGCCAGCACCCTCCCGGGACAGGGGACCTACGAGCAGTACTTC,CASTLPGQGTYEQYF
TRBV19,TRBJ1-1,-,TRBD1,TGTGCCAGTAGTGTGATTGGGACAGGGGGCACTGAAGCTTTCTTT,CASSVIGTGGTEAFF
TRBV7-9,TRBJ2-2,-,-,TGTGCCAGTGAGGGTCGTAGCACCGGGGAGCTGTTTTTT,CASEGRSTGELFF
TRBV23-1,TRBJ2-1,-,TRBD2,TGCGCCAGCAGTCACCAACTAGCGGGAGAGTACAATGAGCAGTTCTTC,CASSHQLAGEYNEQFF
TRBV18,TRBJ1-6,few,TRBD1,TGTGCCAGCTCAGTAAACAGGGGGCAGAATTCACCCCTCCACTTT,CASSVNRGQNSPLHF
TRBV6-1,TRBJ2-3,-,-,TGTGCCAGCAGTGACCCTCCTTTCAAGACAGATACGCAGTATTTT,CASSDPPFKTDTQYF
TRBV14,TRBJ2-1,-,-,TGTGCCAGCAGCCAAGGACCTGAGCAGTTCTTC,CASSQGPEQFF
TRBV10-1,TRBJ1-2,-,-,TGCGCCAGCAGTGGACAGGCTAACTATGGCTACACCTTC,CASSGQANYGYTF
TRBV5-1,TRBJ2-1,-,-,TGCGCCAGCACAACGCTACCCCCCGACAATGAGCAGTTCTTC,CASTTLPPDNEQFF
TRBV5-1,TRBJ2-2,-,-,TGCGCCAGCAGCTTGGGGTCCGGGGAGCTGTTTTTT,CASSLGSGELFF
TRBV29-1,TRBJ2-1,medium-sized,TRBD2,TGCAGCGTTGAAGACTTTGGACTAGCGGGGAATGAGCAGTTCTTC,CSVEDFGLAGNEQFF
TRBV18,TRBJ1-1,-,TRBD1,TGTGCCAGCTCCCCAATGGACAGGGGAGAAGCTTTCTTT,CASSPMDRGEAFF
TRBV11-2,TRBJ1-4,-,TRBD1,TGTGCCAGCAGCTCCTGGGGGACAGGCGACCAGAAACTGTTTTTT,CASSSWGTGDQKLFF
TRBV20-1,TRBJ1-2,once,TRBD1,TGCAGTGCTATTCAGGGGGGTGGCTACACCTTC,CSAIQGGGYTF
TRBV6-1,TRBJ2-1,-,-,TGTGCCAGCAGTGAACAGGCAGCGAAGAATGAGCAGTTCTTC,CASSEQAAKNEQFF
TRBV2,TRBJ2-4,-,TRBD2,TGTGCCAGCACAGCGGGACGAAACATTCAGTACTTC,CASTAGRNIQYF
TRBV18,TRBJ1-3,-,-,TGTGCCAGCTCACCACCGAAAGACATTACCTCTGGAAACACCATATATTTT,CASSPPKDITSGNTIYF
TRBV27,TRBJ1-6,-,TRBD1,TGTGCCAGCAGTCCACGACAGGGTGGGAATTCACCCCTCCACTTT,CASSPRQGGNSPLHF
TRBV12-3/TRBV12-4,TRBJ1-6,-,TRBD1,TGTGCCAGCAGTCGGGACAGAGATTCACCCCTCCACTTT,CASSRDRDSPLHF
TRBV5-1,TRBJ1-4,few,TRBD1,TGCGCCAGCAGCGGGGGACAGTCTAATGAAAAACTGTTTTTT,CASSGGQSNEKLFF
TRBV19,TRBJ2-6,once,-,TGTGCCAGTAGTCGGGACATCTCTGGGGCCAACGTCCTGACTTTC,CASSRDISGANVLTF
TRBV6-5,TRBJ1-2,few,-,TGTGCCAGCAGGGCGACAGCTAACTATGGCTACACCTTC,CASRATANYGYTF
TRBV4-1,TRBJ1-1,-,-,TGCGCCAGCAGCTTCCCCGGGACCAAAAAACGGGTGAACACTGAAGCTTTCTTT,CASSFPGTKKRVNTEAFF
TRBV18,TRBJ1-1,once,-,TGTGCCAGCTCAGGACGGACAGCCTTCGGAGCTGAAGCTTTCTTT,CASSGRTAFGAEAFF
TRBV7-9,TRBJ2-1,-,-,TGTGCCAGCAGCTTACTAGCGACAACCTACAATGAGCAGTTCTTC,CASSLLATTYNEQFF
TRBV30,TRBJ2-7,-,-,TGTGCCTGGAGTGTGGGGGGTGCGGCCTACGAGCAGTACTTC,CAWSVGGAAYEQYF
TRBV6-1,TRBJ1-6,-,-,TGTGCCAGCAGTGAAGCAAGTGATTCACCCCTCCACTTT,CASSEASDSPLHF
TRBV10-1,TRBJ2-2,-,-,TGCGCCAGCAGCCCCTCACCCAGGGGAACCGGGGAGCTGTTTTTT,CASSPSPRGTGELFF
TRBV18,TRBJ1-4,-,-,TGTGCCAGCTCCCTACAGGCCCAACGGGGTGAAAAACTGTTTTTT,CASSLQAQRGEKLFF
TRBV29-1,TRBJ2-1,-,TRBD2,TGCAGCGCCCTGACTAGCGGTACCTACAATGAGCAGTTCTTC,CSALTSGTYNEQFF
TRBV23-1,TRBJ1-4,-,TRBD1,TGCGCCAGCAGTCAGTCGTCCGGACAGGGTAGTGAAAAACTGTTTTTT,CASSQSSGQGSEKLFF
TRBV6-5,TRBJ2-1,-,-,TGTGCCAGTCGATCTTTGCGGACGGTCAATGAGCAGTTCTTC,CASRSLRTVNEQFF
TRBV6-5,TRBJ1-2,few,-,TGTGCCAGCATTGGACGGAGCCTCGGCTACACCTTC,CASIGRSLGYTF
TRBV5-1,TRBJ1-2,-,TRBD1,TGCGCCAGCAGCTCGGGACAGGAAAATGGCTACACCTTC,CASSSGQENGYTF
TRBV27,TRBJ2-1,-,TRBD1,TGTGCCAGCAGTAGCGTCGGGACAGGTAGCGCTGAGCAGTTCTTC,CASSSVGTGSAEQFF
TRBV11-2,TRBJ2-1,-,TRBD2,TGTGCCAGCAGACTAGCGGGCTACAATGAGCAGTTCTTC,CASRLAGYNEQFF
TRBV4-1,TRBJ2-1,-,TRBD2,TGCGCCAGCAGCCAAGGGACTAGCGGGAGAGGGAGGTACAATGAGCAGTTCTTC,CASSQGTSGRGRYNEQFF
TRBV6-5,TRBJ1-1,-,-,TGTGCCAGCAAAGGTATGAACACTGAAGCTTTCTTT,CASKGMNTEAFF
TRBV3-1/TRBV3-2,TRBJ1-2,-,-,TGTGCCAGCAGCCAAGATTATGGCTACACCTTC,CASSQDYGYTF
TRBV19,TRBJ2-1,-,TRBD1,TGTGCCAGTAGTTCACGACAGGGGGTAGGAGATGAGCAGTTCTTC,CASSSRQGVGDEQFF
TRBV20-1,TRBJ1-2,-,-,TGCAGTGCTAGTGTGAAGTCGAACTATGGCTACACCTTC,CSASVKSNYGYTF
TRBV19,TRBJ1-5,few,TRBD1,TGTGCCAGTAGCCGGACAGGGGGCGGCAATCAGCCCCAGCATTTT,CASSRTGGGNQPQHF
TRBV6-1,TRBJ1-5,few,-,TGTGCCAGCAGTGGACTGGACAGTTCACCTCATCAGCCCCAGCATTTT,CASSGLDSSPHQPQHF